The next 29 T cell receptor beta chains were all read from a single sample in a study of T cell responses to AZD1222 COVID-19 vaccine. Using immunoSEQ multiplex PCR, the repertoire was profiled, and TCRdb retains in-frame clones only, with some absent. The sample contains tens of thousands of clones, about 91% of which appear only once. This material consisted of peripheral blood, taken 28 days after the second AZD1222 dose. These receptors all come from an adult who received the AZD1222 COVID-19 vaccine.

The table lists this clone with a count of one. V is TRBV4-2 and J is TRBJ2-4; perhaps TRBD2 as D (6 bases). The CDR3 sequence is 15 residues long. Germline CDR1 reads LGHNA; CDR2 reads YNFKEQ. V lost 5 bases, J lost 0 bases, and 11 bases lay in between. The CDR3, as DNA: TGTGCCAGCAGCGGAGGGGTACTAGCCAAAAACATTCAGTACTTC. It encodes CASSGGVLAKNIQYF.

The V call is TRBV28, the J call TRBJ1-2, with D uncertain. This CDR3 is built from 18 residues. Germline V gene data show CDR1 as MDHEN and CDR2 as SYDVKM. With 4 bases removed from V and 2 bases from J, the gap between germline ends came to 23 bases. The CDR3 reads CASSSSLLLTTPNYGYTF. The CDR3 DNA is TGTGCCAGCAGTTCCTCCCTACTACTCACCACACCGAACTATGGCTACACCTTC.

The CDR3: CASSLTLTLNTEAFF. For the CDR3, the DNA is TGTGCCAGCAGTTTAACCCTGACATTGAACACTGAAGCTTTCTTT. The chain links TRBV28 to TRBJ1-1; no clear D gene. V lost 2 bases to trimming and J lost 0 bases, with 10 bases between them. Germline V gene sequence: CDR1 MDHEN, CDR2 SYDVKM. There are 15 residues in the CDR3.

The chain uses TRBV29-1 and TRBJ1-2; D is undetermined. The CDR3 totals 8 residues. CDR1 is SQVTM and CDR2 is ANQGSEA in the germline V gene. Trimming cost V 4 bases and J 7 bases, with 1 base left between them. CDR3 sequence reads: CSVGGYTF. CDR3 coding DNA: TGCAGCGTTGGTGGCTACACCTTC.

This chain uses TRBV30 with TRBJ2-7; 7 bases map to TRBD1. Germline CDR1 and CDR2: GTSNPN and SVGIG (reference sequence). The CDR3 length is 13 residues. The V and J ends lost 2 bases and 5 bases, in that order; junction bases with no gene match: 6. CDR3 sequence: CAWSHRGLHEQYF. The DNA for the CDR3 is TGTGCCTGGAGTCACAGGGGCTTACACGAGCAGTACTTC.

This chain links TRBV5-4 with TRBJ2-5; the match to TRBD2 covers 8 bases. The CDR3 is 16 residues long. Trimming at V came to 1 base and at J to 5 bases, leaving 10 bases not matched to a gene. Germline V gene data show CDR1 as SGHNT and CDR2 as YYREEE (reference sequence). CDR3 region: CASSLSGSAGWETQYF. CDR3 nucleotide sequence: TGTGCCAGCAGCTTGAGCGGGAGTGCGGGCTGGGAGACCCAGTACTTC.

The chain uses TRBV5-6 and TRBJ2-5; 11 bases are a match to TRBD1. The V segment lost 5 bases and the J segment 10 bases; nucleotides outside the gene matches: 10. The CDR3 totals 14 residues. Germline values: CDR1 SGHDT, CDR2 YYEEEE. CDR3 DNA: TGTGCCAGCAGTTCTAGGACAGGGGGCTCGATCCAGTACTTC. Protein product: CASSSRTGGSIQYF.

J is TRBJ2-2 and V is TRBV19, with D perhaps matching TRBD2 (6 bases). The CDR3 length is 14 residues. V was cut by 8 bases and J by 5 bases, with 15 bases left in between. Looked up from germline, CDR1 is LNHDA and CDR2 is SQIVND (reference sequence). CDR3 in DNA: TGTGCCAGTGGCATACTAGCAAAGACCGGGGAGCTGTTTTTT. It specifies CASGILAKTGELFF.

This chain links TRBV20-1 with TRBJ1-2, with D possibly TRBD1 on 5 matching bases. The CDR3 sequence is 13 residues long. V was cut by 3 bases and J by 4 bases, with 12 bases left in between. CDR1 and CDR2 (germline): DFQATT, SNEGSKA (reference sequence). This CDR3 is CSASSRTPYGYTF. The CDR3 DNA follows: TGCAGTGCTAGTTCCCGGACACCCTATGGCTACACCTTC.

V gene TRBV4-1 combines with J gene TRBJ2-4, with a possible D match to TRBD2 (5 bases). The CDR3 covers 15 residues. V lost 2 bases, J lost 1 base, and 9 bases lay in between. The V gene's germline CDR1 is MGHRA and CDR2 YSYEKL. The CDR3 nucleotides read TGCGCCAGCAGCCAATACGGGAATGCCAAAAACATTCAGTACTTC. This codes for CASSQYGNAKNIQYF.

Only one count was recorded for this clone. The chain employs TRBV30 and TRBJ1-1; tentative D call: TRBD1 (6 bases). The CDR3 has 14 amino acids. CDR1 GTSNPN and CDR2 SVGIG come from the germline V gene (reference sequence). With 3 bases removed from V and 5 bases from J, the gap between germline ends came to 16 bases. The CDR3 loop reads CAWRRGGSRTEAFF. In DNA, the CDR3 is TGTGCCTGGAGGCGGGGGGGCTCAAGAACTGAAGCTTTCTTT.

The V and J genes are TRBV5-4 and TRBJ1-6; D is possibly TRBD1 (6 bases). Germline V gene lookup returns CDR1 SGHNT and CDR2 YYREEE (reference sequence). This CDR3 contains 15 residues. The germline V and J ends were trimmed by 3 bases and 5 bases, with 12 bases remaining between them. Here the CDR3 DNA reads TGTGCCAGCAGCTGGGACACCCCCGATAATTCACCCCTCCACTTT. It specifies CASSWDTPDNSPLHF.

CDR3 in DNA: TGCAGCGTGGGGACCGGGACCGCCGGCGGCTACACCTTC. It encodes CSVGTGTAGGYTF. The chain has TRBV29-1 and TRBJ1-2; D may be TRBD1 (5 bases). Germline V gene data show CDR1 as SQVTM and CDR2 as ANQGSEA. This CDR3 is 13 amino acids long. The ends were cut back, 6 bases at V and 8 bases at J, with 19 bases in the middle.

CDR3 amino acids: CASSIRPGQINYGYTF. CDR3 DNA sequence: TGTGCCAGTAGTATCCGTCCGGGACAGATCAACTATGGCTACACCTTC. This sequence joins TRBV19 and TRBJ1-2; 7 bases agree with TRBD1. V was clipped by 3 bases and J by 2 bases; unmatched bases: 9. The CDR3 consists of 16 residues. CDR1 is LNHDA, CDR2 SQIVND, per germline (reference sequence).

This rearrangement joins TRBV24-1 to TRBJ2-5; a possible D gene is TRBD1 (5 bases). The V gene's germline CDR1 is KGHDR and CDR2 SFDVKD. Trimming took 2 bases from V and 2 from J, leaving 11 bases between them. The CDR3 contains 15 residues. The CDR3 region has the DNA TGTGCCACCAGTGATTCGGACACTAATCAAGAGACCCAGTACTTC. Translated, it gives CATSDSDTNQETQYF.

The chain joins TRBV9 to TRBJ2-7; 7 nucleotides align to TRBD1. The CDR3 extends over 15 amino acids. Germline values: CDR1 SGDLS, CDR2 YYNGEE. V lost 3 bases, J lost 1 base, and 7 bases stayed unmatched. The CDR3 DNA follows: TGTGCCAGCAGCGACGGGGCAGGGGGTTCCTACGAGCAGTACTTC. Translated, it gives CASSDGAGGSYEQYF.

This chain connects TRBV11-2 to TRBJ2-3; D not certain. This CDR3 is built from 13 residues. CDR1 and CDR2 (germline): SGHAT, FQNNGV. V was trimmed by 2 bases and J by 4 bases, leaving 7 bases between them. DNA of the CDR3: TGTGCCAGCAGCTTAAGGAGTGCAGATACGCAGTATTTT. Encoded protein: CASSLRSADTQYF.

The J gene is TRBJ2-3, the V gene TRBV25-1; 9 bases align to TRBD2. This CDR3 has 14 residues. The germline V gene has CDR1 MGHDK and CDR2 SYGVNS. V lost 4 bases, J lost 6 bases, and 5 bases stayed unmatched. The CDR3 loop is CASSVAGGRDTQYF. As DNA, the CDR3 is TGTGCCAGCAGTGTGGCGGGAGGGAGGGATACGCAGTATTTT.

The chain joins TRBV5-5 to TRBJ1-1, with 7 bases fitting TRBD1. CDR1 and CDR2 (germline): SGHKS, YYEKEE (reference sequence). Trimming at V came to 4 bases and at J to 8 bases, leaving 5 bases not matched to a gene. The CDR3 spans 12 residues. As DNA, the CDR3 is TGTGCCAGCAGCCCAGGGGGTGTCGAAGCTTTCTTT. Its translation is CASSPGGVEAFF.

V and J are TRBV9 and TRBJ2-1; TRBD2 matches 10 bases. CDR1 and CDR2 from the germline V gene are SGDLS and YYNGEE. The V gene end was trimmed by 5 bases and the J gene end by 0 bases; junction bases not matched to a gene: 2. There are 15 residues in the CDR3. CDR3 DNA: TGTGCCAGCAGTGGACTAGCGGCCTCCTACAATGAGCAGTTCTTC. This translates into CASSGLAASYNEQFF.

DNA of the CDR3: TGTGCCAGCAGCCTCTCGAGCGGGAGCCCCTACGAGCAGTACTTC. It codes for CASSLSSGSPYEQYF. This rearrangement joins TRBV7-3 to TRBJ2-7, with 8 bases that match TRBD2. CDR1 and CDR2 from the germline V gene are SGHTA and FQGTGA. The CDR3 has 15 residues. J was trimmed by 2 bases and V by 5 bases; bases with no gene match: 8.

This chain connects TRBV19 to TRBJ1-3; D gene unclear. Per the germline V gene, CDR1 is LNHDA and CDR2 is SQIVND (reference sequence). V shed 5 bases and J shed 0 bases, with 20 bases lying between them. This CDR3 comprises 18 residues. CDR3 DNA sequence: TGTGCCAGTAGTCAACCCGGAGAGGCCCTGATCTCTGGAAACACCATATATTTT. Protein product: CASSQPGEALISGNTIYF. Full variable domain (rest looked up from reference TRBV19 and TRBJ1-3): DGGITQSPKYLFRKEGQNVTLSCEQNLNHDAMYWYRQDPGQGLRLIYYSQIVNDFQKGDIAEGYSVSREKKESFPLTVTSAQKNPTAFYLCASSQPGEALISGNTIYFGEGSWLTVV.

The CDR3: CASSTGTVQETQYF. In DNA, the CDR3 is TGCGCCAGCAGCACAGGGACAGTCCAAGAGACCCAGTACTTC. This chain joins TRBV5-1 and TRBJ2-5; 7 bases are shared with TRBD1. Trimming at V came to 4 bases and at J to 1 base, leaving 4 bases not matched to a gene. This CDR3 is built from 14 residues. The germline V gene encodes CDR1 SGHRS and CDR2 YFSETQ.

The chain combines TRBV4-1 with TRBJ2-7; no clear D. Germline CDR1 is MGHRA and CDR2 is YSYEKL. Trimming took off 0 bases at V and 1 base at J, with 7 bases between the two ends. There are 14 residues in the CDR3. The CDR3 DNA reads TGCGCCAGCAGCCAAGATCTGGGGTCCTACGAGCAGTACTTC. Translating it yields CASSQDLGSYEQYF.

The rearrangement uses TRBV24-1 and TRBJ2-3; perhaps TRBD2 as D (6 bases). Germline CDR1 is KGHDR and CDR2 is SFDVKD. The CDR3 extends over 15 amino acids. Trimming left V 3 bases short and J 0 bases short, with 9 bases between. The CDR3 reads CATSDVGLSTDTQYF. The CDR3 region has the DNA TGTGCCACCAGTGATGTGGGACTTAGCACAGATACGCAGTATTTT.

This sequence joins TRBV19 and TRBJ2-5; a weak D match, TRBD1 (6 bases). Germline loops: CDR1 LNHDA, CDR2 SQIVND (reference sequence). V was pared by 1 base and J by 0 bases, with 6 bases between. The CDR3 contains 14 residues. Here the CDR3 reads CASSIGGHQETQYF. The DNA for the CDR3 is TGTGCCAGTAGTATAGGGGGGCACCAAGAGACCCAGTACTTC.

The chain combines TRBV2 with TRBJ2-1; 7 positions agree with TRBD2. V lost 1 base, J lost 15 bases, and 15 bases stayed unmatched. The germline V gene encodes CDR1 SNHLY and CDR2 FYNNEI. The CDR3 is 15 residues long. CDR3 sequence (DNA): TGTGCCAGCAGTGAAGTGCGCAGCGGGGAGGGCCCTTCGTTCTTC. It is translated as CASSEVRSGEGPSFF.

The chain employs TRBV30 and TRBJ1-5; TRBD1 agrees at 7 bases. Germline CDR1 is GTSNPN and CDR2 is SVGIG (reference sequence). CDR3 length: 14 residues. After removal of 2 bases from V and 5 bases from J, the junction contained 6 bases not matched to a gene. The CDR3 loop is CAWSSGQPDQPQHF. The CDR3 DNA sequence: TGTGCCTGGAGTTCGGGACAGCCAGATCAGCCCCAGCATTTT. Full variable domain (outside the CDR3, taken from reference TRBV30 and TRBJ1-5): SQTIHQWPATLVQPVGSPLSLECTVEGTSNPNLYWYRQAAGRGLQLLFYSVGIGQISSEVPQNLSASRPQDRQFILSSKKLLLSDSGFYLCAWSSGQPDQPQHFGDGTRLSIL.

This clone was seen just once. V and J are TRBV6-1 and TRBJ2-7; TRBD2 is a possible D gene (6 bases). In germline, CDR1 is MNHNS, CDR2 SASEGT. The CDR3 covers 14 residues. Between the trimmed V and J ends, which lost 8 bases and 7 bases, there was a span of 21 bases. CDR3 in amino acids: CASGPALGGMEQYF. The CDR3 DNA is TGTGCCAGCGGCCCCGCCTTGGGGGGAATGGAGCAGTACTTC.